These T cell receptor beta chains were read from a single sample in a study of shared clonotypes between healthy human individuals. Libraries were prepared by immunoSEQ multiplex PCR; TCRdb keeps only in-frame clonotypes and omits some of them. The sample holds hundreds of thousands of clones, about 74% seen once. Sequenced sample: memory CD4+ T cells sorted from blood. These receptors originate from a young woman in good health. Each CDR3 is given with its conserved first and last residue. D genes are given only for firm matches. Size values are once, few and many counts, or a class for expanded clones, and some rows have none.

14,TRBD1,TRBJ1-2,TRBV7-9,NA,TGTGCCAGCAGCCACGCCCGGGACAGGGGGGGCTACACCTTC,CASSHARDRGGYTF
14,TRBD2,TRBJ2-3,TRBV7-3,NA,TGTGCCAGCAGCCTAGCGGGCCGCACAGATACGCAGTATTTT,CASSLAGRTDTQYF
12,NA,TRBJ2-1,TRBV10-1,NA,TGCGCCAGCAGTGACTACAGGAATGTGCAGTTCTTC,CASSDYRNVQFF
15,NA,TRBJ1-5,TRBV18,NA,TGTGCCAGCTCACCACAGGGATCGAGCAATCAGCCCCAGCATTTT,CASSPQGSSNQPQHF
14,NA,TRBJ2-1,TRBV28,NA,TGTGCCAGCCAAAGAGGAGGGGAACGTAATGAGCAGTTCTTC,CASQRGGERNEQFF
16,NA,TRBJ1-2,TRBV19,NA,TGTGCCAGTAGTACACAAGCAGGGACGGGAACCTATGGCTACACCTTC,CASSTQAGTGTYGYTF
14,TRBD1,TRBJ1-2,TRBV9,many,TGTGCCAGCAGCGCCGGGACAGGGGTTACGGGCTACACCTTC,CASSAGTGVTGYTF
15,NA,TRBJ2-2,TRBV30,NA,TGTGCCTGGAATTCGGGCGGAACGAACACCGGGGAGCTGTTTTTT,CAWNSGGTNTGELFF
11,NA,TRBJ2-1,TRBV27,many,TGTGCCAGCAGCGCCCGAAGCGAGCAGTTCTTC,CASSARSEQFF
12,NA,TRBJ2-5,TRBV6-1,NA,TGTGCCAGCAGTGTGGGGCAAGAGACCCAGTACTTC,CASSVGQETQYF
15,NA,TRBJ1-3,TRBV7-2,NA,TGTGCCAGCAGCTTAGAGGGTATAGCTGGAAACACCATATATTTT,CASSLEGIAGNTIYF
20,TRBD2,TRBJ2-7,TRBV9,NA,TGTGCCAGCAGCCCTAGGGACCCCGGACTAGCGGGAGGGCCGGGTTACGAGCAGTACTTC,CASSPRDPGLAGGPGYEQYF
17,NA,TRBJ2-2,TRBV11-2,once,TGTGCCAGCAGCTACCACTCCGGGACCAAAAACACCGGGGAGCTGTTTTTT,CASSYHSGTKNTGELFF
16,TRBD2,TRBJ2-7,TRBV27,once,TGTGCCAGCAGTTTAAGGGCTAGCGGGAGTTTCAACGAGCAGTACTTC,CASSLRASGSFNEQYF
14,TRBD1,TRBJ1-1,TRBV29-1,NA,TGCAGCGTGCAGACAGGGGCCTTGGACACTGAAGCTTTCTTT,CSVQTGALDTEAFF
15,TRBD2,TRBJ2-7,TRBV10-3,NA,TGTGCCATCAGTGGGGTAGCGGGAGGGCCCACCGAGCAGTACTTC,CAISGVAGGPTEQYF
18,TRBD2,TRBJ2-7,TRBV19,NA,TGTGCCAGTAGTATCCGTGTCCTAGCGGGAGAACCAGCCAACGAGCAGTACTTC,CASSIRVLAGEPANEQYF
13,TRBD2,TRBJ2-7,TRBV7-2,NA,TGTGCCAGCAGCAGGGACTACCCCTACGAGCAGTACTTC,CASSRDYPYEQYF
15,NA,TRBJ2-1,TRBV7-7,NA,TGTGCCAGCAGCCCCGGGGGGACATTGTACAATGAGCAGTTCTTC,CASSPGGTLYNEQFF
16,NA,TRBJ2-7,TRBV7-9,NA,TGTGCCAGCACCCCCCCCGGATACAGTAGCTCCTACGAGCAGTACTTC,CASTPPGYSSSYEQYF
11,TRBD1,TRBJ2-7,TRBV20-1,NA,TGCAGTGCTCCGACAGGGCCCGAGCAGTACTTC,CSAPTGPEQYF
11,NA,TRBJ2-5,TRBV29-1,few,TGCAGCGCGGTTAGGGGAGAGACCCAGTACTTC,CSAVRGETQYF
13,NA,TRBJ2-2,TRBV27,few,TGTGCCAGCAGTTTGGGAGACACCGGGGAGCTGTTTTTT,CASSLGDTGELFF
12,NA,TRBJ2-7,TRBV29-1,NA,TGCAGCGTTGTAGGAGGAAGCTACGAGCAGTACTTC,CSVVGGSYEQYF
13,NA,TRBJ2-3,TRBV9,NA,TGTGCCAGCAGCCTAAGCCTCACAGATACGCAGTATTTT,CASSLSLTDTQYF
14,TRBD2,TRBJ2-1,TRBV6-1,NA,TGTGCCAGCAGGGGGGACTACGAATACAATGAGCAGTTCTTC,CASRGDYEYNEQFF
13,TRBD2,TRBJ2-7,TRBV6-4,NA,TGTGCCAGCAGTGACGGACTAGCAGCCGAGCAGTACTTC,CASSDGLAAEQYF
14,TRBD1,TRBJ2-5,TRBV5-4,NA,TGTGCCAGCAGCTCGGGGACAGCACAAGAGACCCAGTACTTC,CASSSGTAQETQYF
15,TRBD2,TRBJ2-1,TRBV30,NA,TGTGCCTGGAGCCGCCTAGCGGTCGGGACCAATGAGCAGTTCTTC,CAWSRLAVGTNEQFF
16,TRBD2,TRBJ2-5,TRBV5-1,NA,TGCGCCAGCAGCTTGACCCTAGCTAGCGGGAGTTGGACCCAGTACTTC,CASSLTLASGSWTQYF
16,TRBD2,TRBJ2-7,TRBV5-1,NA,TGCGCCAGCAGCTACGGGACTAGCGGGAGTTTGCGTGAGCAGTACTTC,CASSYGTSGSLREQYF
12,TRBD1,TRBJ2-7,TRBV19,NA,TGTGCCAGTGGTGGGACAGCTTACGAGCAGTACTTC,CASGGTAYEQYF
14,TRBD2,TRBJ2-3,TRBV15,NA,TGTGCCACCAGCAGAGGGGATTGGGCGGGAGGGCAGTATTTT,CATSRGDWAGGQYF
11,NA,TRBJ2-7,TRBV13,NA,TGTGCCAGCAGCTCGGCCACGGAGCAGTACTTC,CASSSATEQYF
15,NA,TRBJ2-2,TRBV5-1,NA,TGCGCCAGCAGCCTTGACGGTTTCAACACCGGGGAGCTGTTTTTT,CASSLDGFNTGELFF
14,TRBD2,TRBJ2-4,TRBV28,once,TGTGCCAGCAGTGCTAGCGGGAGCAGTTACATTCAGTACTTC,CASSASGSSYIQYF
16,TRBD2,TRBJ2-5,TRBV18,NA,TGTGCCAGCTCACCACCGGGACTAGCGGGAGGGGAGACCCAGTACTTC,CASSPPGLAGGETQYF